The TCR beta chain under discussion was sequenced for a study of shared clonotypes between healthy human individuals. As to this clone: The antigen remains unidentified.

General observations from the study: In contrast to clonotypes shared by all four donors, non-shared clonotypes had lower generation probabilities.

TCRdb's copy holds only in-frame clones and misses some; the assay was immunoSEQ multiplex PCR. The sample includes over a million clones, over 95% of them seen just once. The TCR originated in a man aged 25 to 40 in good health. Sequenced sample: naive CD4+ T cells sorted from blood. Subset described: CD45RA+ positively selected.

CDR3 nucleotide sequence: TGTGCCAGCACCCCCCCCGGGGCCGGGCGTCCAGCGCAGTACTTC. It specifies CASTPPGAGRPAQYF. J is TRBJ2-7 and V is TRBV7-2, with D tentatively TRBD1 or TRBD2 (5 bases each). V shed 7 bases and J shed 9 bases, with 25 bases lying between them. Germline V CDR1 and CDR2: SGHTA, FQGNSA. The CDR3 covers 15 residues.